This T cell receptor (beta chain) was captured by sequencing in a study of PD-1 blockade in mismatch repair-deficient tumors. Overall study context: Patients had over ten mismatch repair-deficient cancer types and were previously treated and progressing.

All patients were mismatch repair deficient, assessed by either PCR or immunohistochemistry. Clones were read by immunoSEQ multiplex PCR, and TCRdb kept only the in-frame ones, dropping some. This sample has about 19,000 clones, with roughly 80% found just once. The study's findings and limits: Rapid post-treatment expansion, then contraction, generally preceding radiologic response, marked tumor-resident clones.

The CDR3 is made up of 17 amino acids. The germline V gene encodes CDR1 SGDLS and CDR2 YYNGEE. J gave up 3 bases and V 4 bases, and 11 bases lay outside the gene matches. About this clone itself: Its antigen is unknown.

The source material was PBMCs, sampled 52 weeks after starting pembrolizumab. The rearrangement links TRBV9 to TRBJ2-3, with 10 nucleotides matching TRBD2. The sequence was obtained from an adult with mismatch repair-deficient cancer. CDR3 DNA sequence: TGTGCCAGCAGCACCGAAGGGCTAGCGGGAGTAACAGATACGCAGTATTTT. Translated, it gives CASSTEGLAGVTDTQYF.